Each of the 14 T cell receptor beta chains below was sequenced from the same sample in a study of T cells in Graves' hyperthyroidism and ophthalmopathy (dated by TCRdb to the late 2010s). Libraries were prepared through multiplex PCR. Sequencing took place on an Illumina HiSeq 2000. Amplification of TCR beta CDR3 regions was carried out from RNA transcripts. The first round of RT-PCR for the TCR CDR3 was performed with the HTBI primer set and the Qiagen OneStep RT-PCR kit. Through fastp at Q25 and MiXCR, TCRdb rebuilt clones from the public reads, retaining in-frame beta chains. Under each unique CDR3 protein, matching rows form one entry showing the most common genes and DNA. Counted in this sample were roughly 500,000 distinct CDR3 sequences; around 50% of them appeared once. The ten most abundant clones make up about two fifths of the sample. The sequenced sample was peripheral blood or thyroid tissue (not recorded which). The receptors stem from an adult woman with Graves' disease, either hyperthyroidism or ophthalmopathy (not recorded which).

The chain combines TRBV2 with TRBJ1-4; a weak D match, TRBD1 (5 bases). V lost 5 bases and J lost 6, with 19 bases in between. The CDR3 is made up of 16 amino acids. Germline CDR1 SNHLY, CDR2 FYNNEI. The CDR3 is CASSRFSGAVDEKLFF. In DNA form, the CDR3 reads TGTGCCAGCAGTCGATTCTCCGGGGCCGTGGATGAAAAACTGTTTTTT.

This clonotype was seen repeatedly, ten times or more. The rearrangement links TRBV29-1 to TRBJ1-1; TRBD1 is a possible D gene (6 bases). This CDR3 spans 13 amino acids. CDR1 and CDR2 (germline): SQVTM, ANQGSEA. Trimming shortened V by 2 bases and J by 5 bases, and 12 bases separated the two germline ends. The CDR3 DNA reads as TGCAGCGTTGAATGGGGGCAAAGGACTGAAGCTTTCTTT. Its translation is CSVEWGQRTEAFF.

This rearrangement joins TRBV5-1 to TRBJ1-4; D is uncertain. The CDR3 sequence is 15 residues long. Germline CDR1 is SGHRS and CDR2 is YFSETQ. Trimming shortened V by 0 bases and J by 2 bases, and 8 bases separated the two germline ends. CDR3 bases: TGCGCCAGCAGCTTGGGCGTTCGGACTAATGAAAAACTGTTTTTT. Translation: CASSLGVRTNEKLFF.

This clonotype appeared a single time. This rearrangement joins TRBV19 to TRBJ1-2; 8 bases map to TRBD1. CDR3 size: 13 residues. Germline V gene lookup returns CDR1 LNHDA and CDR2 SQIVND (reference sequence). The ends lost 5 bases at V and 7 bases at J; junction bases unmatched: 6. CDR3 sequence: CASSDQDRVGYTF. The CDR3 region has the DNA TGTGCCAGTAGTGACCAGGACAGGGTTGGCTACACCTTC. Complete variable domain (other parts from reference TRBV19 and TRBJ1-2): DGGITQSPKYLFRKEGQNVTLSCEQNLNHDAMYWYRQDPGQGLRLIYYSQIVNDFQKGDIAEGYSVSREKKESFPLTVTSAQKNPTAFYLCASSDQDRVGYTFGSGTRLTVV.

Points on this clonotype: At one end, the junction sequence differs from germline, possibly due to a read error. The chain is built from TRBV10-2 and TRBJ2-7; 7 positions match TRBD1. Germline CDR1 is WSHSY and CDR2 is SAAADI. There are 13 residues in the CDR3. For the CDR3, the DNA is TGTGCCAGCCCGCCACGACAGGGAGACGAGCAGTACTTC. This sequence encodes CASPPRQGDEQYF.

This clonotype was detected many times. The chain links TRBV5-1 to TRBJ1-5; TRBD1 matches at 8 bases. CDR3 length equals 14 residues. Trimming cost V 0 bases and J 7 bases; bases outside gene matches: 3. Germline CDR1 reads SGHRS; CDR2 reads YFSETQ. CDR3 sequence: CASSLGTGQQPQHF. The CDR3 coding sequence is TGCGCCAGCAGCTTGGGGACAGGGCAGCAGCCCCAGCATTTT. Based on the CDR3 plus reference TRBV5-1 and TRBJ1-5, the full variable domain is KAGVTQTPRYLIKTRGQQVTLSCSPISGHRSVSWYQQTPGQGLQFLFEYFSETQRNKGNFPGRFSGRQFSNSRSEMNVSTLELGDSALYLCASSLGTGQQPQHFGDGTRLSIL.

The V gene is TRBV29-1, the J gene TRBJ2-7; maybe TRBD2 (5 bases). V lost 7 bases and J lost 9, with 19 bases in between. The length of the CDR3 is 12 residues. Germline CDR1 SQVTM, CDR2 ANQGSEA. The CDR3 spells CSAPEGRTRQYF. CDR3 DNA: TGCAGCGCCCCTGAGGGCCGGACTCGGCAGTACTTC.

Turning to this clonotype: The junction departs from germline at one end; a sequencing error may be responsible. The genes are TRBV29-1 and TRBJ2-6; the match to TRBD1 covers 7 bases. Germline V gene lookup returns CDR1 SQVTM and CDR2 ANQGSEA. This CDR3 has 13 residues. CDR3 coding DNA: TGCAGCGTTCCCCCTACAGGGGCTAACGTCCTGACTTTC. Translated, it gives CSVPPTGANVLTF.

The V call is TRBV9, the J call TRBJ2-7; 10 positions match TRBD1. CDR1 is SGDLS and CDR2 is YYNGEE in the germline V gene. V lost 4 bases, J lost 6 bases, and 7 bases stayed unmatched. The CDR3 totals 14 residues. CDR3 region: CASSPGDRGGEQYF. The CDR3, as DNA: TGTGCCAGCAGCCCCGGGGACAGGGGAGGCGAGCAGTACTTC.

This clonotype has a count of ten or more. V is TRBV5-8 and J is TRBJ1-1; D is undetermined. This CDR3 comprises 14 residues. The germline gives CDR1 SGHTS, CDR2 YDEGEE. Trimming removed 0 bases from V and 1 base from J, with 7 bases in between. CDR3: CASSLASGNTEAFF. The CDR3 region has the DNA TGTGCCAGCAGCTTGGCCTCGGGGAACACTGAAGCTTTCTTT. The full variable domain, with the rest looked up from reference TRBV5-8 and TRBJ1-1, is EAGVTQSPTHLIKTRGQQATLRCSPISGHTSVYWYQQALGLGLQFLLWYDEGEERNRGNFPPRFSGRQFPNYSSELNVNALELEDSALYLCASSLASGNTEAFFGQGTRLTVV.

This clonotype occurred a few times. The chain has TRBV25-1 and TRBJ2-6; D is ambiguous. Trimming shortened V by 4 bases and J by 0 bases, and 7 bases separated the two germline ends. Germline assignment: CDR1 MGHDK and CDR2 SYGVNS. CDR3 length: 15 amino acids. CDR3 sequence: CASSVSNSGANVLTF. In DNA, the CDR3 is TGTGCCAGCAGTGTATCCAACTCTGGGGCCAACGTCCTGACTTTC.

At least ten counts were recorded for this clonotype. The chain recombines TRBV20-1 with TRBJ2-2, with TRBD1 as a possible D gene (5 bases). The CDR3 has 13 residues. Germline V CDR1 and CDR2: DFQATT, SNEGSKA (reference sequence). Trimming stripped 7 bases from V and 1 base from J, with 10 bases between. CDR3 region: CSVAQVNTGELFF. In DNA form, the CDR3 reads TGCAGTGTGGCACAGGTGAACACCGGGGAGCTGTTTTTT.

At least ten counts were recorded for this clonotype. The rearrangement links TRBV9 to TRBJ2-5, with 8 positions matching TRBD2. V lost 0 bases, J lost 5 bases, and 6 bases stayed unmatched. CDR3 length: 15 amino acids. In germline, CDR1 is SGDLS, CDR2 YYNGEE. In nucleotides, the CDR3 is TGTGCCAGCAGCGTAGTGGGAGCGGGAGTGGAGACCCAGTACTTC. This encodes CASSVVGAGVETQYF.

This clonotype was counted once. The J gene is TRBJ2-5, the V gene TRBV20-1; a weak D match, TRBD2 (5 bases). Per germline, CDR1 DFQATT and CDR2 SNEGSKA (reference sequence). Trimming removed 6 bases at V and 5 bases at J, with 13 bases between. The CDR3 extends over 12 amino acids. The CDR3 here is CSAELDMETQYF. The CDR3 DNA follows: TGCAGTGCGGAACTAGATATGGAGACCCAGTACTTC.